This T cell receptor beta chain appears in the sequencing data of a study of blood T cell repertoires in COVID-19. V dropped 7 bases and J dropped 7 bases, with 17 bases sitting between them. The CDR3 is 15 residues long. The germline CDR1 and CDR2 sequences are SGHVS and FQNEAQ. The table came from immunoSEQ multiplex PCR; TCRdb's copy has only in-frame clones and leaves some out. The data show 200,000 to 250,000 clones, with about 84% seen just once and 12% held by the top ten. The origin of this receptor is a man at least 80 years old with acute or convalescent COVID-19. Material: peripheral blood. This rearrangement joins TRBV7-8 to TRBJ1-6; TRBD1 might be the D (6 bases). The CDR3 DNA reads TGTGCCAGCACCCCCGGGACATATGACAATTCACCCCTCCACTTT. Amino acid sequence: CASTPGTYDNSPLHF.